Each of the 13 T cell receptor beta chains below was sequenced from the same sample in a study of T-cell memory formation after mild COVID-19. TCRdb redid the calling of the 5' RACE reads with MiXCR, one entry per CDR3 protein. The repertoire includes hundreds of thousands of distinct CDR3 sequences, roughly 24% of them detected once, and around 9% sits in the top ten. The sequenced sample consisted of PBMCs or a T cell subset sorted from them (not recorded which). These receptor sequences come from an adult woman who had mild COVID-19 (a few samples of this study predate the infection). Cell type and time point are not known.

V and J are TRBV30 and TRBJ2-7, with D possibly being TRBD1 or TRBD2 (5 bases each). The CDR3 totals 14 residues. CDR1 and CDR2 from the germline V gene are GTSNPN and SVGIG (reference sequence). V dropped 2 bases and J dropped 4 bases, with 15 bases sitting between them. CDR3 nucleotide sequence: TGTGCCTGGAGTAGAGGGGTCTATGGGTACGAGCAGTACTTC. Amino acid sequence: CAWSRGVYGYEQYF.

This chain connects TRBV29-1 to TRBJ1-3; TRBD1 might be the D (6 bases). CDR1 is SQVTM, CDR2 ANQGSEA, per germline. The CDR3 is made up of 14 amino acids. V was cut by 4 bases and J by 2 bases, with 12 bases left in between. In DNA, the CDR3 is TGCAGCGTTGGGGGACACGGGCCTGGAAACACCATATATTTT. Protein: CSVGGHGPGNTIYF.

The chain recombines TRBV5-1 with TRBJ2-5; the D gene is possibly TRBD2 (5 bases). The germline gives CDR1 SGHRS, CDR2 YFSETQ. V was clipped by 2 bases and J by 5 bases, with 16 bases between them. This CDR3 spans 15 amino acids. The CDR3 nucleotides read TGCGCCAGCAGCTTTGGCGCCGGGATGACGGAGACCCAGTACTTC. Protein product: CASSFGAGMTETQYF.

The rearrangement uses TRBV7-2 and TRBJ1-2; D uncertain. The V end was cut by 4 bases, the J end by 0 bases, with 12 bases between. The CDR3 has 15 residues. CDR1 is SGHTA, CDR2 FQGNSA, per germline. The CDR3 region is CASSSPLRTNYGYTF. As DNA, the CDR3 is TGTGCCAGCAGCTCCCCCCTTCGGACTAACTATGGCTACACCTTC.

The V call is TRBV9, the J call TRBJ2-6; the D is unclear. Germline lookup yields CDR1 SGDLS and CDR2 YYNGEE. This CDR3 is built from 15 residues. V gave up 0 bases and J gave up 4 bases, with 8 bases separating them. The CDR3 loop is CASSVDVTGANVLTF. CDR3 coding DNA: TGTGCCAGCAGCGTAGATGTAACGGGGGCCAACGTCCTGACTTTC.

The chain's CDR3 is CASSTGLAGVNEQFF. For the CDR3, the DNA is TGTGCCAGCAGCACGGGACTAGCGGGAGTTAATGAGCAGTTCTTC. The chain has TRBV7-9 and TRBJ2-1; 14 bases match TRBD2. The junction had 4 bases not matched to a gene; V was cut back by 5 bases and J by 7 bases. The CDR3 consists of 15 residues. Looked up from germline, CDR1 is SEHNR and CDR2 is FQNEAQ (reference sequence).

The chain is built from TRBV5-6 and TRBJ2-7; D remains unclear. The V gene lost 2 bases and the J gene lost 2 bases, with 8 bases spanning the gap. This CDR3 contains 13 residues. The germline gives CDR1 SGHDT, CDR2 YYEEEE. The CDR3 DNA follows: TGTGCCAGCAGCTTCGAACAGCCCTACGAGCAGTACTTC. Protein product: CASSFEQPYEQYF.

V gene TRBV4-2 combines with J gene TRBJ1-5; no reliable D call. The germline gives CDR1 LGHNA, CDR2 YNFKEQ. CDR3 length equals 15 residues. V was cut by 0 bases and J by 1 base, with 7 bases left in between. Written as DNA, the CDR3 is TGTGCCAGCAGCCAAGATAAAGGGAGCAATCAGCCCCAGCATTTT. This encodes CASSQDKGSNQPQHF.

The chain couples TRBV5-1 to TRBJ1-2, with D uncertain. Germline V gene sequence: CDR1 SGHRS, CDR2 YFSETQ. Trimming removed 3 bases at V and 1 base at J, with 4 bases between. The CDR3 has 12 residues. CDR3 in amino acids: CASSSSNYGYTF. Written as DNA, the CDR3 is TGCGCCAGCAGCTCGAGTAACTATGGCTACACCTTC.

This rearrangement joins TRBV24-1 to TRBJ2-7; no reliable D call. The V end lost 2 bases, the J end lost 2 bases, and 9 bases lay between the germline ends. Germline CDR1 KGHDR, CDR2 SFDVKD. CDR3 length: 14 amino acids. CDR3 nucleotides: TGTGCCACCAGTGATTACTCCTTCCCCTACGAGCAGTACTTC. Its protein product is CATSDYSFPYEQYF.

This clonotype showed up just a few times. This chain connects TRBV4-1 to TRBJ1-5; TRBD1 matches at 11 bases. Germline V CDR1 and CDR2: MGHRA, YSYEKL. V trimming: 4 bases; J trimming: 9 bases; junction bases outside the gene matches: 2. CDR3 length: 13 residues. The CDR3 protein is CASSRTGGGPQHF. CDR3 in DNA: TGCGCCAGCAGCCGGACAGGGGGCGGGCCCCAGCATTTT.

This chain uses TRBV6-6 with TRBJ2-5; weak D call: TRBD2 (6 bases). The V end was cut by 2 bases, the J end by 5 bases, with 12 bases between. The CDR3 runs 14 residues. Germline CDR1 reads MNHNY; CDR2 reads SVGAGI (reference sequence). The CDR3, as DNA: TGTGCCAGCAGTTACGGGGGGAGTCGGGAGACCCAGTACTTC. Its translation: CASSYGGSRETQYF.

The chain has TRBV7-9 and TRBJ1-1; 8 positions match TRBD1. This CDR3 has 14 amino acids. Germline assignment: CDR1 SEHNR and CDR2 FQNEAQ (reference sequence). J was trimmed by 1 base and V by 5 bases; bases with no gene match: 3. The CDR3 nucleotides read TGTGCCAGCAGCGGACAGGGAAGGAACACTGAAGCTTTCTTT. It is translated as CASSGQGRNTEAFF.